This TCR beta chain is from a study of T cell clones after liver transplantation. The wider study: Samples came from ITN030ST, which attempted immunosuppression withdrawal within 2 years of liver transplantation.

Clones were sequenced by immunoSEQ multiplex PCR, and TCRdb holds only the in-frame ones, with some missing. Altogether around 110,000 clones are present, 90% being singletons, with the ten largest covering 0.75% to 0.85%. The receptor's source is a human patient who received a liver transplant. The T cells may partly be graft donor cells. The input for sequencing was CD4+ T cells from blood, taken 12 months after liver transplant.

In nucleotides, the CDR3 is TGTGCCTGGAGCGTCTTCGGACAGGGCGAGCAGTACTTC. Its translation is CAWSVFGQGEQYF. The chain links TRBV30 to TRBJ2-7; 8 bases match TRBD1. The CDR3 totals 13 residues. Germline V lookup: CDR1 GTSNPN, CDR2 SVGIG (reference sequence). J lost 6 bases, V lost 3 bases, and 7 bases had no gene match.